This T cell receptor (beta chain) was identified in a study of OX40 agonist ivuxolimab in advanced cancers. As for the study in general: Of mixed ages from roughly 23 to 80 and averaging around 60 years, the group was about 86% male. Three dose-escalation patients had partial responses: one with hepatocellular carcinoma and two with cutaneous melanoma.

With 6 bases clipped from V and 8 bases from J, the junction kept 8 bases outside the gene matches. Germline V CDR1 and CDR2: SGDLS, YYNGEE. CDR3 length equals 14 residues. Sequencing used immunoSEQ multiplex PCR; TCRdb keeps in-frame clones, though not all of them. The table has approximately 60,000 clones, more than 85% seen once; the top ten hold less than 0.7%. Study outcomes and limitations: Also showing low normalized T-cell clonal expansion were some of the nonresponders.

Exclusion of a patient followed from autoimmune disease history or systemic immunosuppression. This clone was observed once. Its cognate antigen is unknown. The receptor was isolated from an adult with an advanced solid tumor such as melanoma, head and neck, liver or kidney cancer. The V call is TRBV9, the J call TRBJ2-7; 13 bases line up with TRBD2. This material consisted of CD4+ or CD8+ T cells sorted from blood, taken in a trial of the OX40 agonist ivuxolimab. As DNA, the CDR3 is TGTGCCAGCACCGCCGGACTAGCGGGGGAAAAGCAGTACTTC. The encoded protein is CASTAGLAGEKQYF. Drawing the rest from reference TRBV9 and TRBJ2-7, the complete variable domain is DSGVTQTPKHLITATGQRVTLRCSPRSGDLSVYWYQQSLDQGLQFLIQYYNGEERAKGNILERFSAQQFPDLHSELNLSSLELGDSALYFCASTAGLAGEKQYFGPGTRLTVT.